The 29 T cell receptor beta chains given below trace back to one sample, sequenced in a study of T cell responses to AZD1222 COVID-19 vaccine. Repertoires were generated with immunoSEQ multiplex PCR, while TCRdb's copy carries only in-frame clones and drops some. The data contain some 96,000 clones, about nine tenths of them singletons. Sequencing used peripheral blood, obtained 28 days after the second AZD1222 dose. Source of these receptors: an adult who received the AZD1222 COVID-19 vaccine.

CDR3 bases: TGTGCCAGCAGCTTAACTGGCTATGGCTACACCTTC. Translating it yields CASSLTGYGYTF. The chain employs TRBV7-3 and TRBJ1-2, with D unclear. CDR3 length: 12 amino acids. V shed 0 bases and J shed 4 bases, with 3 bases lying between them. Germline V gene data show CDR1 as SGHTA and CDR2 as FQGTGA.

J is TRBJ2-1 and V is TRBV2, with a weak D call TRBD1 (5 bases). The CDR3 spans 12 residues. The V gene lost 6 bases and the J gene lost 7 bases, with 10 bases spanning the gap. Per the germline V gene, CDR1 is SNHLY and CDR2 is FYNNEI. CDR3 protein: CASRQAGNEQFF. The CDR3 nucleotides read TGTGCCAGCAGGCAGGCAGGGAATGAGCAGTTCTTC.

Regarding this clone: Other DNA variants within this sample encode the same CDR3. The rearrangement uses TRBV18 and TRBJ2-2; no definite D call. The CDR3 consists of 13 residues. V lost 3 bases and J lost 1, with 3 bases in between. CDR1 is KGHSH, CDR2 LQKENI, per germline. The CDR3 DNA follows: TGTGCCAGCTCACCCGGGAACACCGGGGAGCTGTTTTTT. Its translation is CASSPGNTGELFF.

The chain links TRBV6-5 to TRBJ1-6; D is ambiguous. This CDR3 region has 13 residues. Trimming stripped 6 bases from V and 5 bases from J, with 8 bases between. The germline V gene encodes CDR1 MNHEY and CDR2 SVGAGI. This CDR3 reads CASSGPNNSPLHF. Written as DNA, the CDR3 is TGTGCCAGCAGCGGACCTAATAATTCACCCCTCCACTTT.

The J gene is TRBJ1-4, the V gene TRBV7-8; TRBD1 matches 8 bases. This CDR3 spans 15 amino acids. The germline CDR1 and CDR2 sequences are SGHVS and FQNEAQ. Trimming removed 5 bases from V and 8 bases from J; junction bases left unmatched: 10. The CDR3 DNA reads TGTGCCAGCAGCGCCCGGACAGGGTTTCAAGAAAAACTGTTTTTT. This translates into CASSARTGFQEKLFF.

This clone has only a few counts. The chain employs TRBV3-1 (or the pseudogene TRBV3-2) and TRBJ2-7; D unresolved. V lost 3 bases and J 5 bases, leaving 11 bases between the germline ends. The CDR3 spans 13 residues. Germline CDR1 is LGHDT and CDR2 is YNNKEL (reference sequence). The CDR3 DNA is TGTGCCAGCAGCCACGGCTCCGTCAACGAGCAGTACTTC. It encodes CASSHGSVNEQYF.

This sequence joins TRBV19 and TRBJ1-6, with 11 bases fitting TRBD1. The CDR3 length is 14 residues. Germline V gene data show CDR1 as LNHDA and CDR2 as SQIVND (reference sequence). The junction had 1 base not matched to a gene; V was cut back by 6 bases and J by 6 bases. The CDR3 DNA reads TGTGCCAGTAGGGACAGGGGGCGTAATTCACCCCTCCACTTT. Encoded protein: CASRDRGRNSPLHF.

The chain has TRBV4-1 and TRBJ2-3; 9 bases are shared with TRBD2. The J segment lost 7 bases and the V segment lost 4 bases, leaving 3 bases of the junction unmatched. Germline loops: CDR1 MGHRA, CDR2 YSYEKL. The CDR3 runs 13 residues. Here the CDR3 DNA reads TGCGCCAGCAGCCCTCTAGCGGGAAATACGCAGTATTTT. It encodes CASSPLAGNTQYF.

The chain couples TRBV28 to TRBJ1-4, with TRBD1 identical over 7 bases. The V segment lost 2 bases and the J segment 8 bases; nucleotides outside the gene matches: 5. CDR1 and CDR2 (germline): MDHEN, SYDVKM. The CDR3 extends over 14 amino acids. The CDR3 is CASSLRDRKEKLFF. In DNA form, the CDR3 reads TGTGCCAGCAGTTTACGGGACAGAAAAGAAAAACTGTTTTTT.

This rearrangement joins TRBV7-8 to TRBJ2-7; TRBD2 might be the D (6 bases). Germline CDR1 and CDR2: SGHVS and FQNEAQ. V lost 2 bases, J lost 2 bases, and 22 bases lay in between. CDR3 length: 18 residues. CDR3 loop: CASSLFPETGLFPYEQYF. The CDR3 coding sequence is TGTGCCAGCAGCTTATTCCCTGAGACGGGACTGTTCCCCTACGAGCAGTACTTC.

The rearrangement joins TRBV7-9 to TRBJ1-5; a possible D gene is TRBD1 (5 bases). The germline V gene has CDR1 SEHNR and CDR2 FQNEAQ (reference sequence). V lost 0 bases, J lost 6 bases, and 12 bases lay in between. CDR3 length: 15 residues. CDR3 loop: CASSLAGRAAQPQHF. In DNA, the CDR3 is TGTGCCAGCAGCTTAGCGGGCAGGGCGGCTCAGCCCCAGCATTTT.

The chain combines TRBV19 with TRBJ1-1; 7 nucleotides match TRBD1. CDR1 is LNHDA, CDR2 SQIVND, per germline (reference sequence). CDR3 length: 13 residues. Trimming removed 6 bases from V and 3 bases from J; junction bases left unmatched: 4. CDR3 nucleotides: TGTGCCAGTAGCCGACAGGGAGACACTGAAGCTTTCTTT. Translated: CASSRQGDTEAFF.

J is TRBJ2-7 and V is TRBV11-2; D uncertain. Trimming removed 1 base at V and 6 bases at J, with 13 bases between. There are 14 residues in the CDR3. Germline-derived CDR1 and CDR2 are SGHAT and FQNNGV. This CDR3 is CASSLGRSGVEQYF. DNA of the CDR3: TGTGCCAGCAGCTTAGGCAGGTCTGGTGTCGAGCAGTACTTC.

The rearrangement links TRBV19 to TRBJ2-3, with TRBD2 matching over 10 bases. Trimming took 5 bases from V and 6 from J; bases not matched to a gene: 8. Per germline, CDR1 LNHDA and CDR2 SQIVND (reference sequence). CDR3 length: 15 residues. The CDR3 here is CASSFLAGAYDTQYF. In nucleotides, the CDR3 is TGTGCCAGTAGTTTCCTAGCGGGAGCGTACGATACGCAGTATTTT. Combining the CDR3 with reference TRBV19 and TRBJ2-3 gives the whole variable domain DGGITQSPKYLFRKEGQNVTLSCEQNLNHDAMYWYRQDPGQGLRLIYYSQIVNDFQKGDIAEGYSVSREKKESFPLTVTSAQKNPTAFYLCASSFLAGAYDTQYFGPGTRLTVL.

J is TRBJ2-7 and V is TRBV4-1; no reliable D call. CDR1 is MGHRA, CDR2 YSYEKL, per germline. The CDR3 runs 13 residues. V dropped 1 base and J dropped 0 bases, with 4 bases sitting between them. For the CDR3, the DNA is TGCGCCAGCAGCCAAGGGATCTCCTACGAGCAGTACTTC. Protein: CASSQGISYEQYF.

The chain recombines TRBV19 with TRBJ1-2; a possible D gene is TRBD1 (6 bases). In germline, CDR1 is LNHDA, CDR2 SQIVND (reference sequence). Deletions cut 1 base from V and 2 bases from J, with 14 bases between. The CDR3 contains 16 residues. The CDR3 spells CASSIVAGAGNYGYTF. DNA for the CDR3: TGTGCCAGTAGTATAGTGGCGGGGGCAGGAAACTATGGCTACACCTTC.

The gene calls are TRBV5-1 and TRBJ1-1; D is unclear. Germline lookup yields CDR1 SGHRS and CDR2 YFSETQ. This CDR3 is 14 amino acids long. The germline V and J ends were trimmed by 6 bases and 1 base, with 13 bases remaining between them. CDR3 DNA: TGCGCCAGCAACCGAAACGGGGAGAACACTGAAGCTTTCTTT. Protein sequence: CASNRNGENTEAFF.

This clone was detected a few times. The V and J genes are TRBV30 and TRBJ2-2; 7 bases agree with TRBD1. The length of the CDR3 is 15 residues. V was pared by 0 bases and J by 3 bases, with 4 bases of the junction left unmatched. CDR1 and CDR2 from the germline V gene are GTSNPN and SVGIG (reference sequence). The CDR3 reads CAWSVGDRDTGELFF. The CDR3 bases are TGTGCCTGGAGTGTTGGTGACAGGGACACCGGGGAGCTGTTTTTT.

This rearrangement joins TRBV5-1 to TRBJ2-2; D possibly corresponds to TRBD2 (5 bases). CDR1 SGHRS and CDR2 YFSETQ come from the germline V gene. The CDR3 sequence is 14 residues long. V was clipped by 2 bases and J by 5 bases, with 10 bases between them. The CDR3 coding sequence is TGCGCCAGCAGCTTTGTAGGGAGAACCGGGGAGCTGTTTTTT. Its translation is CASSFVGRTGELFF.

The rearrangement links TRBV7-6 to TRBJ1-5; D is uncertain. The V gene's germline CDR1 is SGHVS and CDR2 FNYEAQ. Deletions cut 0 bases from V and 1 base from J, with 10 bases between. The CDR3 totals 16 residues. CDR3 nucleotide sequence: TGTGCCAGCAGCTTAGCGGCATTCGAGAGCAATCAGCCCCAGCATTTT. It is translated as CASSLAAFESNQPQHF.

This clone was found a few times. The V gene is TRBV28, the J gene TRBJ1-5; D possibly corresponds to TRBD1 (6 bases). V shed 5 bases and J shed 0 bases, with 8 bases lying between them. The CDR3 covers 14 residues. Germline V gene data show CDR1 as MDHEN and CDR2 as SYDVKM. The CDR3 is CASSGQTSNQPQHF. The DNA for the CDR3 is TGTGCCAGCAGTGGACAGACTAGCAATCAGCCCCAGCATTTT. Variable domain in full (rest from reference TRBV28 and TRBJ1-5): DVKVTQSSRYLVKRTGEKVFLECVQDMDHENMFWYRQDPGLGLRLIYFSYDVKMKEKGDIPEGYSVSREKKERFSLILESASTNQTSMYLCASSGQTSNQPQHFGDGTRLSIL.

CDR3 sequence (DNA): TGTGCCAGCAGCGATGGGACTAGCGTCTACAATGAGCAGTTCTTC. Translating gives CASSDGTSVYNEQFF. The chain couples TRBV9 to TRBJ2-1, with 10 bases fitting TRBD2. Germline CDR1 SGDLS, CDR2 YYNGEE. This CDR3 has 15 amino acids. V dropped 3 bases and J dropped 3; count of bases not matched to a gene: 3.

The chain is built from TRBV5-4 and TRBJ1-6, with 8 bases that match TRBD1. The CDR3 has 16 residues. V gave up 0 bases and J gave up 3 bases; unmatched junction bases: 2. Per the germline V gene, CDR1 is SGHNT and CDR2 is YYREEE (reference sequence). The CDR3 coding sequence is TGTGCCAGCAGCTTGGGAGGGACAGGCTATAATTCACCCCTCCACTTT. Amino acid sequence: CASSLGGTGYNSPLHF. Drawing the rest from reference TRBV5-4 and TRBJ1-6, the complete variable domain is ETGVTQSPTHLIKTRGQQVTLRCSSQSGHNTVSWYQQALGQGPQFIFQYYREEENGRGNFPPRFSGLQFPNYSSELNVNALELDDSALYLCASSLGGTGYNSPLHFGNGTRLTVT.

The chain links TRBV7-6 to TRBJ2-1; D gene uncertain. V was cut by 1 base and J by 9 bases, with 4 bases left in between. The V gene's germline CDR1 is SGHVS and CDR2 FNYEAQ. CDR3 size: 11 residues. In DNA, the CDR3 is TGTGCCAGCAGCTTAGATCGTGAGCAGTTCTTC. Its protein product is CASSLDREQFF.

Only a few counts were recorded for this clone. The chain employs TRBV19 and TRBJ1-2; D possibly corresponds to TRBD1 (5 bases). Germline CDR1 LNHDA, CDR2 SQIVND (reference sequence). Trimming cost V 5 bases and J 5 bases, with 15 bases left between them. The CDR3 is 14 amino acids. The chain's CDR3 is CASSSGDGQYGYTF. The CDR3 DNA is TGTGCCAGTAGTTCCGGGGACGGACAATATGGCTACACCTTC.

The chain is built from TRBV7-6 and TRBJ2-1; 12 bases line up with TRBD1. Germline V gene lookup returns CDR1 SGHVS and CDR2 FNYEAQ. V lost 2 bases to trimming and J lost 9 bases; unmatched junction nucleotides: 8. The CDR3 is 16 amino acids. The chain's CDR3 is CASSLRPGQGAPEQFF. CDR3 sequence (DNA): TGTGCCAGCAGCTTACGACCGGGACAGGGGGCGCCTGAGCAGTTCTTC. The whole variable domain, filled in from reference TRBV7-6 and TRBJ2-1, reads GAGVSQSPRYKVTKRGQDVALRCDPISGHVSLYWYRQALGQGPEFLTYFNYEAQQDKSGLPNDRFSAERPEGSISTLTIQRTEQRDSAMYRCASSLRPGQGAPEQFFGPGTRLTVL.

V and J are TRBV29-1 and TRBJ2-1, with 14 bases that match TRBD2. V lost 6 bases to trimming and J lost 9 bases; unmatched junction nucleotides: 19. The CDR3 is made up of 18 amino acids. Germline CDR1 and CDR2: SQVTM and ANQGSEA. The DNA of the CDR3 is TGCAGCGTCCCCACAAGACTAGCGGGAGGGCCGGGTGCGGGTGAGCAGTTCTTC. It specifies CSVPTRLAGGPGAGEQFF.

This chain joins TRBV5-5 and TRBJ1-4; TRBD1 matches at 7 bases. V lost 3 bases to trimming and J lost 5 bases; unmatched junction nucleotides: 10. The CDR3 runs 16 residues. Germline loops: CDR1 SGHKS, CDR2 YYEKEE (reference sequence). The CDR3 DNA reads TGTGCCAGCAGCTCCGAAGCCGGGACAGACAATGAAAAACTGTTTTTT. It is translated as CASSSEAGTDNEKLFF.

The V call is TRBV3-1 (or the pseudogene TRBV3-2), the J call TRBJ2-1; possibly TRBD1 for D (5 bases). V was clipped by 4 bases and J by 0 bases, with 10 bases between them. The CDR3 spans 15 residues. Germline loops: CDR1 LGHDT, CDR2 YNNKEL (reference sequence). The CDR3 sequence is CASSRQTDSYNEQFF. CDR3 sequence (DNA): TGTGCCAGCAGCCGCCAGACAGACTCCTACAATGAGCAGTTCTTC.